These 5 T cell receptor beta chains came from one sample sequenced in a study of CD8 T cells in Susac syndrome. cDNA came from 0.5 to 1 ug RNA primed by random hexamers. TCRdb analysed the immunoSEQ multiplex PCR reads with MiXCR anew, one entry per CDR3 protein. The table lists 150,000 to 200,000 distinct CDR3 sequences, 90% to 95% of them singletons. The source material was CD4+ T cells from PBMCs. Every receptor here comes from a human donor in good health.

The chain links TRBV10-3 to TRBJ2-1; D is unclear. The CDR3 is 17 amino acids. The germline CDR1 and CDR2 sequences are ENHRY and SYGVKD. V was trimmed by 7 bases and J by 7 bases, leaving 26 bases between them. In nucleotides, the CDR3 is TGTGCCATCACTTATCGGAATGGGGTGGATTTTATAAATGAGCAGTTCTTC. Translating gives CAITYRNGVDFINEQFF.

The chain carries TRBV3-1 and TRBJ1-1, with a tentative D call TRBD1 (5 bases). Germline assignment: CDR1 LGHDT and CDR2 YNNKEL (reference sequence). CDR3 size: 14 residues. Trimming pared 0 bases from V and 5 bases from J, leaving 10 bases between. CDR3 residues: CASSQDSGFTEAFF. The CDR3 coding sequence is TGTGCCAGCAGCCAAGATTCAGGGTTTACTGAAGCTTTCTTT.

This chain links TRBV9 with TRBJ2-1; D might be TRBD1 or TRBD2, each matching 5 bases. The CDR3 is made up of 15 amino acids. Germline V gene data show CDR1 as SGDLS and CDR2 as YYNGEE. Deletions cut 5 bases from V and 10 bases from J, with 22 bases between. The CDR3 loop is CASSRGWEHWGEQFF. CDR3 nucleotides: TGTGCCAGCAGTCGTGGGTGGGAACATTGGGGGGAGCAGTTCTTC.

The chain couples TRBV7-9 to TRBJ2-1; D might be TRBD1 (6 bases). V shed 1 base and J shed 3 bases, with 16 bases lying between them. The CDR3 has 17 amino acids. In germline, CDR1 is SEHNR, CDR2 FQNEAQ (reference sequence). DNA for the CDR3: TGTGCCAGCAGCTTAGGGGCAGGGGACCCTCTCTACAATGAGCAGTTCTTC. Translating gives CASSLGAGDPLYNEQFF.

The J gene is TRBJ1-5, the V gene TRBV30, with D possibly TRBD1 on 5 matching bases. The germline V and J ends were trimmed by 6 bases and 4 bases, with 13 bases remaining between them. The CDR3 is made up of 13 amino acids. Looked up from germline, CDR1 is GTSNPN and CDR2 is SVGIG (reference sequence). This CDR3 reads CACSGTANQPQHF. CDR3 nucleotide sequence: TGTGCCTGCTCCGGGACGGCGAATCAGCCCCAGCATTTT.